These 5 T cell receptor beta chains were sequenced from one sample in a study of OX40 agonist ivuxolimab in advanced cancers. TCRdb keeps only in-frame clones here, not all; method: immunoSEQ multiplex PCR. The sample lists fewer than 80,000 clones; around 85% were seen once. The sequences come from CD4+ or CD8+ T cells sorted from blood, collected in a trial of the OX40 agonist ivuxolimab. The receptors here all came from an adult with an advanced solid tumor such as melanoma, head and neck, liver or kidney cancer.

The genes are TRBV7-9 and TRBJ2-5; TRBD1 agrees at 9 bases. Germline loops: CDR1 SEHNR, CDR2 FQNEAQ (reference sequence). The CDR3 is 16 amino acids. Losses at the gene ends were 3 bases for V and 4 bases for J; bases not matched to a gene: 9. This chain's CDR3 is CASSFSGQGPRETQYF. The CDR3 DNA is TGTGCCAGCAGCTTCTCGGGACAGGGTCCGAGAGAGACCCAGTACTTC.

The CDR3 region has the DNA TGTGCCAGCAGGGGGCAGGGGGGGCCCGAGACCCAGTACTTC. Its translation: CASRGQGGPETQYF. The chain employs TRBV7-9 and TRBJ2-5, with D perhaps matching TRBD1 or TRBD2 (7 bases each). V lost 6 bases to trimming and J lost 5 bases, with 16 bases between them. This CDR3 has 14 residues. The germline CDR1 and CDR2 sequences are SEHNR and FQNEAQ (reference sequence).

The V gene is TRBV10-3, the J gene TRBJ1-2; 9 bases are a match to TRBD1. This CDR3 has 12 amino acids. Looked up from germline, CDR1 is ENHRY and CDR2 is SYGVKD. The ends lost 6 bases at V and 4 bases at J; junction bases unmatched: 0. The CDR3 spells CAIRTGGYGYTF. The DNA of the CDR3 is TGTGCCATCAGGACAGGGGGCTATGGCTACACCTTC.

The chain uses TRBV7-9 and TRBJ1-2, with unresolved D. V lost 1 base and J lost 5, with 11 bases in between. CDR3 size: 14 residues. CDR1 is SEHNR, CDR2 FQNEAQ, per germline (reference sequence). CDR3 protein: CASSLVATDYGYTF. The CDR3 coding sequence is TGTGCCAGCAGCTTAGTAGCGACTGATTATGGCTACACCTTC.

In its sample, this clone ranks as medium-sized. V and J are TRBV27 and TRBJ1-5; D perhaps matches TRBD1 (5 bases). CDR1 MNHEY and CDR2 SMNVEV come from the germline V gene (reference sequence). This CDR3 contains 15 residues. The V end was cut by 0 bases, the J end by 5 bases, with 11 bases between. CDR3 sequence: CASSLSITGDQPQHF. The CDR3 DNA is TGTGCCAGCAGTTTATCAATTACAGGTGATCAGCCCCAGCATTTT.